Shown below are 32 T cell receptor beta chains from a single sample sequenced in a study of human T cells and chemical hapten exposure (dated by TCRdb to the early 2020s). According to the study, the label for this sample's time point signals: pre-sensitization, week 0. The label giving this sample's treatment or condition can be read as: therapeutic diphenylcyclopropenone sensitization with weekly scalp DPC. The protocol used for the library was RACE. The data were produced on a NextSeq 500. TCRdb reprocessed the public reads (quality trimming at Q25 with fastp, clone calling with MiXCR) and kept in-frame beta chains. Rows matching on CDR3 protein sequence are summarized as one entry with the most common DNA and genes. The table for this sample lists about 110,000 distinct CDR3 sequences; around 10% of them were counted only once. The ten largest clonotypes hold 1.5% to 2% of the sample. This sample comprised whole blood, obtained in connection with sensitization to the hapten diphenylcyclopropenone (DPC). These receptors originate from a woman in her forties or fifties with alopecia areata. Some clones in this sample may be carry-over from other donors' samples.

A word on this clonotype: An end of the junction differs from the germline gene, which may be a read error. The rearrangement joins TRBV4-1 to TRBJ2-1; D call uncertain. The CDR3 extends over 14 amino acids. In germline, CDR1 is MGHRA, CDR2 YSYEKL. The CDR3 is CANSQDRVRHEQFF. CDR3 coding DNA: TGCGCCAACAGCCAAGATCGGGTTCGCCATGAGCAGTTCTTC.

CDR3 in DNA: TGTGCCAGCCCACCTGAGAGCTCCTATAATTCACCCCTCCACTTT. It encodes CASPPESSYNSPLHF. The chain combines TRBV2 with TRBJ1-6; D unresolved. The V and J ends lost 8 bases and 0 bases respectively, with 11 bases between them. The V gene's germline CDR1 is SNHLY and CDR2 FYNNEI. The CDR3 extends over 15 amino acids.

The V gene is TRBV6-5, the J gene TRBJ2-7, with D possibly called TRBD1 or TRBD2 (5 bases each). Deletions cut 7 bases from V and 1 base from J, with 17 bases between. The germline gives CDR1 MNHEY, CDR2 SVGAGI. This CDR3 is built from 15 residues. The CDR3 here is CASNKFGAGSYEQYF. The CDR3 coding sequence is TGTGCCAGCAACAAGTTCGGGGCAGGGTCCTACGAGCAGTACTTC.

V gene TRBV28 combines with J gene TRBJ1-1; a weak D match, TRBD1 (6 bases). This CDR3 has 14 amino acids. Germline-derived CDR1 and CDR2 are MDHEN and SYDVKM. Trimming cost V 7 bases and J 0 bases, with 12 bases left between them. In DNA, the CDR3 is TGTGCCAGCACATGGGGGGCGGTGAACACTGAAGCTTTCTTT. This codes for CASTWGAVNTEAFF.

This sequence joins TRBV6-1 and TRBJ1-3; D may be TRBD1 (6 bases). Germline values: CDR1 MNHNS, CDR2 SASEGT. The length of the CDR3 is 15 residues. Trimming stripped 4 bases from V and 5 bases from J, with 15 bases between. CDR3 in DNA: TGTGCCAGCAGTGTCGGATGGGGGGCTAGAAACACCATATATTTT. Translating it yields CASSVGWGARNTIYF.

This clonotype was observed at least ten times. The CDR3 DNA reads as TGCGCCAGCAGAAGGGGCGAGCAGTACTTC. Translated, it gives CASRRGEQYF. The genes are TRBV23-1 and TRBJ2-7, with D perhaps matching TRBD1 (5 bases). TRBV23-1 is given ORF status, its function remaining uncertain. The CDR3 sequence is 10 residues long. The germline V and J ends were trimmed by 6 bases and 6 bases, with 6 bases remaining between them.

V gene TRBV5-5 combines with J gene TRBJ2-7; D ambiguous. CDR1 and CDR2 from the germline V gene are SGHKS and YYEKEE (reference sequence). Deletions cut 1 base from V and 5 bases from J, with 10 bases between. The CDR3 totals 13 residues. CDR3 nucleotide sequence: TGTGCCAGCAGCTTGTCGTCTGGCGACGAGCAGTACTTC. Protein sequence: CASSLSSGDEQYF.

This clonotype occurred a few times. The chain carries TRBV5-1 and TRBJ2-1; 9 bases fit TRBD2. The germline CDR1 and CDR2 sequences are SGHRS and YFSETQ. The CDR3 is made up of 14 amino acids. V trimming: 1 base; J trimming: 8 bases; junction bases outside the gene matches: 4. The CDR3 loop is CASSLPSGVDEQFF. CDR3 DNA: TGCGCCAGCAGCTTGCCTAGCGGGGTTGATGAGCAGTTCTTC.

The sample holds many counts of this clonotype. The chain recombines TRBV7-8 with TRBJ2-3; perhaps TRBD1 as D (5 bases). The CDR3 has 18 amino acids. V was trimmed by 4 bases and J by 1 base, leaving 21 bases between them. CDR1 is SGHVS and CDR2 is FQNEAQ in the germline V gene. The CDR3 sequence is CASSSRRVGVGGTDTQYF. In nucleotides, the CDR3 is TGTGCCAGCAGCTCCCGAAGAGTAGGGGTGGGTGGCACAGATACGCAGTATTTT.

V is TRBV5-1 and J is TRBJ2-5; the D gene is possibly TRBD1 (5 bases). Germline lookup yields CDR1 SGHRS and CDR2 YFSETQ. The CDR3 is 15 residues long. V gave up 4 bases and J gave up 0 bases, with 13 bases separating them. The chain's CDR3 is CASSGAEGYQETQYF. For the CDR3, the DNA is TGCGCCAGCAGCGGGGCGGAAGGTTACCAAGAGACCCAGTACTTC.

V and J are TRBV7-9 and TRBJ2-3, with 10 bases lining up with TRBD1. Germline V gene data show CDR1 as SEHNR and CDR2 as FQNEAQ (reference sequence). This CDR3 has 15 amino acids. Trimming took 5 bases from V and 5 from J; bases not matched to a gene: 7. DNA for the CDR3: TGTGCCAGCAGCCAGACAGGGGGCGTCGGAGATACGCAGTATTTT. Translation gives CASSQTGGVGDTQYF.

The rearrangement joins TRBV28 to TRBJ2-3; D not resolved. CDR1 and CDR2 from the germline V gene are MDHEN and SYDVKM. The CDR3 contains 14 residues. Between the trimmed V and J ends, which lost 10 bases and 2 bases, there was a span of 16 bases. The CDR3: CATDSMAYTDTQYF. The CDR3 DNA sequence: TGTGCCACCGATTCTATGGCCTACACAGATACGCAGTATTTT.

The genes are TRBV12-3 or TRBV12-4 and TRBJ2-7; the match to TRBD1 covers 8 bases. This CDR3 has 13 residues. V lost 5 bases, J lost 1 base, and 1 base stayed unmatched. Written as DNA, the CDR3 is TGTGCCAGCAGTGACAGGGGATCCTACGAGCAGTACTTC. This sequence encodes CASSDRGSYEQYF.

This clonotype was counted between two and nine times. This chain joins TRBV20-1 and TRBJ2-5; D is possibly TRBD1 or TRBD2 (5 bases each). Germline CDR1 reads DFQATT; CDR2 reads SNEGSKA (reference sequence). V gave up 0 bases and J gave up 5 bases, with 16 bases separating them. The CDR3 sequence is 15 residues long. CDR3 DNA sequence: TGCAGTGCTAGAGACTCCGGGACCGCCGGGGAGACCCAGTACTTC. Residues: CSARDSGTAGETQYF.

The rearrangement uses TRBV28 and TRBJ2-5; the D gene is possibly TRBD1 (5 bases). V was shortened by 4 bases and J by 3 bases, with 15 bases between the two germline ends. CDR3 length: 15 residues. Germline V CDR1 and CDR2: MDHEN, SYDVKM. The CDR3 region is CASSSSGATEETQYF. CDR3 coding DNA: TGTGCCAGCAGTTCCTCTGGGGCTACGGAAGAGACCCAGTACTTC.

This clonotype was picked up a small number of times. This chain uses TRBV10-1 with TRBJ2-1; the D gene is possibly TRBD2 (5 bases). Trimming removed 2 bases at V and 10 bases at J, with 12 bases between. The CDR3 contains 13 residues. From germline, CDR1 is WNHNN and CDR2 SYGVQD (reference sequence). In DNA, the CDR3 is TGCGCCAGCAGTGAGACGGACTGGTCAGAGCAGTTCTTC. Protein: CASSETDWSEQFF.

This clonotype was counted between two and nine times. The rearrangement joins TRBV11-2 to TRBJ2-5; D not certain. Germline V gives CDR1 SGHAT, CDR2 FQNNGV. The CDR3 extends over 13 amino acids. V was pared by 5 bases and J by 4 bases, with 11 bases between. CDR3 in DNA: TGTGCCAGCAGCACGGCGGCCGTAGAGACCCAGTACTTC. Its translation: CASSTAAVETQYF.

This clonotype was recorded at least ten times. This sequence joins TRBV7-9 and TRBJ2-7, with TRBD1 matching 7 bases. Germline V gives CDR1 SEHNR, CDR2 FQNEAQ (reference sequence). Losses at the gene ends were 4 bases for V and 3 bases for J; bases not matched to a gene: 0. The CDR3 consists of 12 residues. The CDR3 coding sequence is TGTGCCAGCAGCTGGGACAGCTACGAGCAGTACTTC. This gives the protein CASSWDSYEQYF.

This clonotype was counted only a few times. The V gene is TRBV10-2, the J gene TRBJ2-5; 8 nucleotides agree with TRBD2. CDR1 is WSHSY and CDR2 is SAAADI in the germline V gene. This CDR3 region has 15 residues. Trimming at V came to 6 bases and at J to 4 bases, leaving 10 bases not matched to a gene. CDR3 in amino acids: CASRDPGTRGETQYF. The CDR3 nucleotides read TGCGCCAGCAGGGATCCCGGGACTAGAGGAGAGACCCAGTACTTC.

The V call is TRBV6-2 or TRBV6-3, the J call TRBJ1-5; no clear D. V was cut by 7 bases and J by 5 bases, with 15 bases left in between. The CDR3 consists of 14 residues. Germline V CDR1 and CDR2: MNHEY, SVGEGT. The CDR3 DNA sequence: TGTGCCAGCACCCGAGGGCAGCACTATCAGCCCCAGCATTTT. As protein: CASTRGQHYQPQHF.

The V and J genes are TRBV28 and TRBJ2-1; D unresolved. This CDR3 has 11 residues. Trimming took 6 bases from V and 12 from J, leaving 12 bases between them. CDR1 and CDR2 from the germline V gene are MDHEN and SYDVKM. For the CDR3, the DNA is TGTGCCAGCAGCTCCAGCCCTGGGCAGTTCTTC. This sequence encodes CASSSSPGQFF.

This chain links TRBV6-2 or TRBV6-3 with TRBJ1-1; D remains ambiguous. CDR3 length equals 16 residues. V gave up 6 bases and J gave up 3 bases, with 20 bases separating them. The germline gives CDR1 MNHEY, CDR2 SVGEGT. The CDR3 coding sequence is TGTGCCAGCAGGATTACAGAACCGAATCACCACACTGAAGCTTTCTTT. Its translation: CASRITEPNHHTEAFF.

The sample holds many counts of this clonotype. The chain is built from TRBV28 and TRBJ2-2, with TRBD1 matching over 7 bases. CDR1 MDHEN and CDR2 SYDVKM come from the germline V gene. V trimming: 5 bases; J trimming: 5 bases; junction bases outside the gene matches: 14. The CDR3 is 17 residues long. As DNA, the CDR3 is TGTGCCAGCAGTCTGACTACAGGGGTCGCGTATACCGGGGAGCTGTTTTTT. Its protein product is CASSLTTGVAYTGELFF. The full variable domain, its missing parts supplied by reference TRBV28 and TRBJ2-2, is DVKVTQSSRYLVKRTGEKVFLECVQDMDHENMFWYRQDPGLGLRLIYFSYDVKMKEKGDIPEGYSVSREKKERFSLILESASTNQTSMYLCASSLTTGVAYTGELFFGEGSRLTVL.

This clonotype was recorded at least ten times. The V call is TRBV4-1, the J call TRBJ2-4, with D possibly being TRBD1 (5 bases). The CDR3 is 15 amino acids. CDR1 MGHRA and CDR2 YSYEKL come from the germline V gene. The V gene lost 3 bases and the J gene lost 1 base, with 10 bases spanning the gap. The chain's CDR3 is CASSHRALAKNIQYF. Here the CDR3 DNA reads TGCGCCAGCAGCCACAGGGCTCTTGCCAAAAACATTCAGTACTTC.

This clonotype showed up just a few times. The chain has TRBV7-9 and TRBJ2-7; the match to TRBD1 covers 7 bases. CDR1 and CDR2 (germline): SEHNR, FQNEAQ (reference sequence). The V segment lost 6 bases and the J segment 3 bases; nucleotides outside the gene matches: 8. The CDR3 runs 14 residues. CDR3 nucleotides: TGTGCCAGCAGTCGGACAGGCCCGGACTACGAGCAGTACTTC. It yields the protein CASSRTGPDYEQYF. Combining the CDR3 with reference TRBV7-9 and TRBJ2-7 gives the whole variable domain DTGVSQNPRHKITKRGQNVTFRCDPISEHNRLYWYRQTLGQGPEFLTYFQNEAQLEKSRLLSDRFSAERPKGSFSTLEIQRTEQGDSAMYLCASSRTGPDYEQYFGPGTRLTVT.

This chain connects TRBV18 to TRBJ2-6; D gene ambiguous. The germline V gene has CDR1 KGHSH and CDR2 LQKENI. The CDR3 spans 15 residues. With 8 bases removed from V and 0 bases from J, the gap between germline ends came to 11 bases. This chain's CDR3 is CASKLQSSGANVLTF. The DNA of the CDR3 is TGTGCCAGCAAATTACAGAGCTCTGGGGCCAACGTCCTGACTTTC. The full variable domain, rest sourced from reference TRBV18 and TRBJ2-6, is NAGVMQNPRHLVRRRGQEARLRCSPMKGHSHVYWYRQLPEEGLKFMVYLQKENIIDESGMPKERFSAEFPKEGPSILRIQQVVRGDSAAYFCASKLQSSGANVLTFGAGSRLTVL.

This clonotype was counted ten times or more. The chain joins TRBV7-9 to TRBJ1-1, with 8 positions matching TRBD1. This CDR3 region has 18 residues. The V and J ends lost 5 bases and 5 bases, in that order; junction bases with no gene match: 19. In germline, CDR1 is SEHNR, CDR2 FQNEAQ (reference sequence). CDR3 nucleotide sequence: TGTGCCAGCAGCCTTACCCCCACAGGGGGGGCAGCTAAAACTGAAGCTTTCTTT. Translated: CASSLTPTGGAAKTEAFF.

The chain recombines TRBV5-1 with TRBJ2-3, with TRBD2 matching 9 bases. The CDR3 spans 15 residues. Per germline, CDR1 SGHRS and CDR2 YFSETQ. V shed 4 bases and J 2 bases; nucleotides not matched to a gene: 5. The CDR3 DNA sequence: TGCGCCAGCAGCCAGAGCGGGGGGCACACAGATACGCAGTATTTT. Its translation: CASSQSGGHTDTQYF.

This clonotype was counted a few times. This chain uses TRBV6-6 with TRBJ1-6; D is unclear. V lost 3 bases and J lost 2, with 8 bases in between. CDR1 and CDR2 (germline): MNHNY, SVGAGI (reference sequence). CDR3 length: 15 amino acids. The chain's CDR3 is CASSYGPPYNSPLHF. The DNA of the CDR3 is TGTGCCAGCAGTTATGGGCCACCCTATAATTCACCCCTCCACTTT.

Only a few counts were recorded for this clonotype. V gene TRBV29-1 combines with J gene TRBJ2-7; 9 nucleotides agree with TRBD1. With 4 bases clipped from V and 4 bases from J, the junction kept 5 bases outside the gene matches. CDR1 is SQVTM, CDR2 ANQGSEA, per germline. The CDR3 loop spans 13 amino acids. The CDR3 protein is CSVGVGQGYEQYF. As DNA, the CDR3 is TGCAGCGTTGGAGTGGGACAGGGATACGAGCAGTACTTC.

This clonotype has more than one count but fewer than ten. The rearrangement links TRBV14 to TRBJ1-1; D gene uncertain. Per germline, CDR1 SGHDN and CDR2 FVKESK. The CDR3 totals 13 residues. Trimming shortened V by 0 bases and J by 7 bases, and 9 bases separated the two germline ends. The CDR3 sequence: CASSQEGSIEAFF. The CDR3 DNA follows: TGTGCCAGCAGCCAAGAGGGGTCTATTGAAGCTTTCTTT.

This clonotype occurred many times. The V and J genes are TRBV29-1 and TRBJ1-1; D is unclear. Per germline, CDR1 SQVTM and CDR2 ANQGSEA. The CDR3 has 15 residues. V dropped 2 bases and J dropped 0 bases, with 13 bases sitting between them. CDR3 region: CSVEKQSVLNTEAFF. The CDR3 DNA follows: TGCAGCGTTGAAAAACAAAGCGTCTTGAACACTGAAGCTTTCTTT.